One and the same sample provided the 30 T cell receptor beta chains below, sequenced in a study of neurological immune-mediated disorders. TCRdb used MiXCR to reprocess the 5' RACE reads, holding one entry per CDR3 protein. The data contain 45,000 to 70,000 distinct CDR3 sequences, less than 5% of them seen just once; the ten biggest clones take up 2.9%. The specimen sequenced was PBMCs. These receptors all stem from a man between 50 and 59 years old with multiple sclerosis.

A remark on this clonotype: Since a much larger clone is just one base distant, this may be a read error. This sequence joins TRBV4-1 and TRBJ1-6; 10 positions match TRBD1. Germline lookup yields CDR1 MGHRA and CDR2 YSYEKL. The CDR3 runs to 15 residues. CDR3 DNA: TGCGCCAGCAGCCGGGTCAGGGACAGGGGTTCACCCCTCAACTTT. Its protein product is CASSRVRDRGSPLNF.

This clonotype came up many times. The chain has TRBV15 and TRBJ2-7; 10 nucleotides agree with TRBD2. Germline-derived CDR1 and CDR2 are LNHNV and YYDKDF (reference sequence). V dropped 1 base and J dropped 3; count of bases not matched to a gene: 3. The CDR3 has 15 amino acids. CDR3 region: CATSRVLAGNYEQYF. The CDR3 DNA reads TGTGCCACCAGCAGAGTACTAGCGGGGAACTACGAGCAGTACTTC.

Many counts were recorded for this clonotype. The J gene is TRBJ2-1, the V gene TRBV6-6; tentative D call: TRBD2 (7 bases). In germline, CDR1 is MNHNY, CDR2 SVGAGI (reference sequence). The CDR3 sequence is 13 residues long. V lost 2 bases and J lost 9, with 11 bases in between. The CDR3 DNA reads as TGTGCCAGCAGTTACGGGGGGGCCGGTGAGCAGTTCTTC. This encodes CASSYGGAGEQFF.

The sample holds a few counts of this clonotype. The chain links TRBV11-2 to TRBJ1-1, with no clear D. V lost 1 base to trimming and J lost 8 bases, with 11 bases between them. The CDR3 extends over 13 amino acids. Germline V CDR1 and CDR2: SGHAT, FQNNGV. The CDR3 nucleotides are TGTGCCAGCAGCTTAGGGGAGAATTACGAAGCTTTCTTT. Its protein product is CASSLGENYEAFF.

The chain combines TRBV6-5 with TRBJ1-1; 7 bases line up with TRBD1. The CDR3 runs 16 residues. With V trimmed by 2 bases and J by 0 bases, 6 bases remained unmatched. Germline loops: CDR1 MNHEY, CDR2 SVGAGI. In DNA, the CDR3 is TGTGCCAGCAGTTACCTCCGACAGGGACTGAACACTGAAGCTTTCTTT. Residues: CASSYLRQGLNTEAFF.

This clonotype turned up a few times. A read error may explain this, as a much larger clone is one base away. V is TRBV11-1 and J is TRBJ2-7; 8 bases are a match to TRBD1. The V segment lost 4 bases and the J segment 7 bases; nucleotides outside the gene matches: 6. The CDR3 loop spans 13 amino acids. Per germline, CDR1 SGHAT and CDR2 FQDESV (reference sequence). CDR3 nucleotides: TGTGCCAGCAGCTCGGGACAGGCGGAAGAGCAGTACTTC. Translated, it gives CASSSGQAEEQYF.

The sample holds many counts of this clonotype. The V call is TRBV7-6, the J call TRBJ2-7, with 11 bases matching TRBD2. The CDR3 sequence is 16 residues long. Germline V gives CDR1 SGHVS, CDR2 FNYEAQ. Trimming removed 8 bases from V and 0 bases from J; junction bases left unmatched: 9. The DNA of the CDR3 is TGTGCCAGCCCGGGACTAGCGGTTTTGCGCTCCTACGAGCAGTACTTC. It yields the protein CASPGLAVLRSYEQYF. The full variable domain, its missing parts supplied by reference TRBV7-6 and TRBJ2-7, is GAGVSQSPRYKVTKRGQDVALRCDPISGHVSLYWYRQALGQGPEFLTYFNYEAQQDKSGLPNDRFSAERPEGSISTLTIQRTEQRDSAMYRCASPGLAVLRSYEQYFGPGTRLTVT.

This clonotype was counted many times. This chain joins TRBV5-8 and TRBJ2-7, with D hard to call. Germline lookup yields CDR1 SGHTS and CDR2 YDEGEE. This CDR3 has 12 residues. V was shortened by 2 bases and J by 7 bases, with 10 bases between the two germline ends. Written as DNA, the CDR3 is TGTGCCAGCAGCTTTGGCCGTCTAGAGCAGTACTTC. Protein product: CASSFGRLEQYF. Looking up the rest from reference TRBV5-8 and TRBJ2-7 gives the full variable domain: EAGVTQSPTHLIKTRGQQATLRCSPISGHTSVYWYQQALGLGLQFLLWYDEGEERNRGNFPPRFSGRQFPNYSSELNVNALELEDSALYLCASSFGRLEQYFGPGTRLTVT.

In this sample, this clonotype turned up many times. The chain uses TRBV7-2 and TRBJ1-1; D might be TRBD1 (6 bases). The germline CDR1 and CDR2 sequences are SGHTA and FQGNSA. CDR3 length equals 15 residues. The V end lost 5 bases, the J end lost 5 bases, and 18 bases lay between the germline ends. CDR3: CASSPSQGTGTEAFF. The DNA for the CDR3 is TGTGCCAGCAGCCCATCTCAGGGGACTGGGACTGAAGCTTTCTTT.

The table lists this clonotype with many counts. The V gene is TRBV9, the J gene TRBJ2-2, with D possibly TRBD2 on 6 matching bases. Trimming stripped 0 bases from V and 3 bases from J, with 12 bases between. The CDR3 contains 16 residues. Per germline, CDR1 SGDLS and CDR2 YYNGEE. The DNA for the CDR3 is TGTGCCAGCAGCGTAGAACCGGGAGTGTACACCGGGGAGCTGTTTTTT. Translated: CASSVEPGVYTGELFF.

As for this clonotype: This clone may be a read error of a much larger clone one base away. The V call is TRBV5-6, the J call TRBJ2-7; 7 positions agree with TRBD1. Unmatched junction bases numbered 4, after V lost 0 bases and J lost 7 bases. Germline CDR1 SGHDT, CDR2 YYEEEE. The CDR3 is 13 residues long. Written as DNA, the CDR3 is TGTGCCAGCAGCTTGGGACAGGGCGAAGAGCAGTACTTC. Amino acids: CASSLGQGEEQYF.

This clonotype was seen repeatedly, ten times or more. V gene TRBV5-1 combines with J gene TRBJ2-7; 7 nucleotides match TRBD2. Trimming at V came to 2 bases and at J to 5 bases, leaving 7 bases not matched to a gene. CDR3 length: 14 residues. Germline values: CDR1 SGHRS, CDR2 YFSETQ. CDR3 loop: CASSLGRGGNEQYF. Here the CDR3 DNA reads TGCGCCAGCAGCTTAGGGAGGGGTGGGAACGAGCAGTACTTC.

This clonotype was seen repeatedly, ten times or more. This chain connects TRBV7-9 to TRBJ1-5, with TRBD1 matching over 10 bases. Trimming cost V 1 base and J 4 bases; bases outside gene matches: 1. The CDR3 covers 15 residues. CDR1 is SEHNR, CDR2 FQNEAQ, per germline (reference sequence). The CDR3 DNA is TGTGCCAGCAGCTTAGGGGGACAGGGGAATCAGCCCCAGCATTTT. Protein product: CASSLGGQGNQPQHF.

This clonotype was observed many times. The CDR3 protein is CASSPQGADEKLFF. The DNA of the CDR3 is TGTGCCAGCAGCCCACAGGGGGCAGATGAAAAACTGTTTTTT. The V call is TRBV5-5, the J call TRBJ1-4; TRBD1 aligns across 9 bases. The germline CDR1 and CDR2 sequences are SGHKS and YYEKEE (reference sequence). V lost 4 bases and J lost 6; bases outside the gene matches: 4. This CDR3 spans 14 amino acids.

This chain joins TRBV14 and TRBJ2-5; TRBD2 matches 8 bases. V dropped 5 bases and J dropped 5; count of bases not matched to a gene: 7. In germline, CDR1 is SGHDN, CDR2 FVKESK. This CDR3 has 14 residues. CDR3 amino acids: CASSSSGRGETQYF. CDR3 bases: TGTGCCAGCAGCTCAAGCGGGAGAGGGGAGACCCAGTACTTC. Filled out from reference TRBV14 and TRBJ2-5, the complete variable domain reads EAGVTQFPSHSVIEKGQTVTLRCDPISGHDNLYWYRRVMGKEIKFLLHFVKESKQDESGMPNNRFLAERTGGTYSTLKVQPAELEDSGVYFCASSSSGRGETQYFGPGTRLLVL.

This clonotype has at least ten counts. The V gene is TRBV20-1, the J gene TRBJ1-2; D is undetermined. Looked up from germline, CDR1 is DFQATT and CDR2 is SNEGSKA (reference sequence). Trimming removed 1 base at V and 8 bases at J, with 14 bases between. The CDR3 loop spans 13 amino acids. CDR3 sequence reads: CSARGGESLGYTF. DNA for the CDR3: TGCAGTGCTAGAGGGGGAGAATCTTTAGGCTACACCTTC.

This clonotype was observed many times. The chain joins TRBV4-1 to TRBJ2-7, with D maybe TRBD2 (5 bases). CDR1 and CDR2 from the germline V gene are MGHRA and YSYEKL. Deletions cut 1 base from V and 1 base from J, with 8 bases between. CDR3 length: 14 amino acids. As DNA, the CDR3 is TGCGCCAGCAGCCAAGCCGGACTGTCCTACGAGCAGTACTTC. Encoded protein: CASSQAGLSYEQYF.

This clonotype was detected many times. The chain joins TRBV9 to TRBJ2-1; 11 bases are a match to TRBD2. V trimming: 1 base; J trimming: 6 bases; junction bases outside the gene matches: 6. Germline loops: CDR1 SGDLS, CDR2 YYNGEE. The CDR3 sequence is 16 residues long. CDR3 loop: CASSVSSGRFRNEQFF. For the CDR3, the DNA is TGTGCCAGCAGCGTATCTAGCGGGAGGTTCCGCAATGAGCAGTTCTTC.

This clonotype was seen many times. The CDR3 here is CASTLGETYEQYF. The CDR3 DNA sequence: TGTGCCAGCACCCTGGGTGAAACCTACGAGCAGTACTTC. The V call is TRBV28, the J call TRBJ2-7; D not resolved. Between the trimmed V and J ends, which lost 7 bases and 2 bases, there was a span of 12 bases. The CDR3 loop spans 13 amino acids. Germline CDR1 MDHEN, CDR2 SYDVKM. Full variable domain (missing parts from reference TRBV28 and TRBJ2-7): DVKVTQSSRYLVKRTGEKVFLECVQDMDHENMFWYRQDPGLGLRLIYFSYDVKMKEKGDIPEGYSVSREKKERFSLILESASTNQTSMYLCASTLGETYEQYFGPGTRLTVT.

Ten or more counts support this clonotype. This chain joins TRBV4-1 and TRBJ1-3; no reliable D call. The V and J ends lost 0 bases and 4 bases respectively, with 4 bases between them. This CDR3 has 13 amino acids. The germline V gene encodes CDR1 MGHRA and CDR2 YSYEKL. The CDR3 reads CASSQDFGNTIYF. The CDR3 nucleotides read TGCGCCAGCAGCCAAGATTTCGGAAACACCATATATTTT.

This clonotype was counted a few times. The chain recombines TRBV20-1 with TRBJ2-7, with 9 nucleotides matching TRBD2. Germline V CDR1 and CDR2: DFQATT, SNEGSKA (reference sequence). V was clipped by 0 bases and J by 2 bases; unmatched bases: 8. This CDR3 has 16 residues. CDR3 in amino acids: CSARDHAGGRPYEQYF. The CDR3 bases are TGCAGTGCTAGAGATCACGCGGGGGGGCGTCCCTACGAGCAGTACTTC.

At least ten counts were recorded for this clonotype. The V and J genes are TRBV9 and TRBJ1-2, with D possibly being TRBD1 (5 bases). The CDR3 contains 14 residues. Germline CDR1 is SGDLS and CDR2 is YYNGEE. Trimming took off 0 bases at V and 8 bases at J, with 14 bases between the two ends. CDR3 sequence (DNA): TGTGCCAGCAGCGTAGGGGCAGGGAGTTTGGGCTACACCTTC. Its protein is CASSVGAGSLGYTF.

The V and J genes are TRBV12-3 or TRBV12-4 and TRBJ1-2; unclear D gene. V lost 1 base and J lost 6, with 15 bases in between. The CDR3 is 15 residues long. In DNA form, the CDR3 reads TGTGCCAGCAGTTTAGACAGTATACTCGAGGATGGCTACACCTTC. Translation: CASSLDSILEDGYTF.

This clonotype has ten or more counts. The DNA for the CDR3 is TGTGCCAGCAGCTCACAGGGGGAGGGATACACCGGGGAGCTGTTTTTT. Translation gives CASSSQGEGYTGELFF. The V and J genes are TRBV7-6 and TRBJ2-2, with D possibly matching TRBD1 (8 bases). The V end lost 4 bases, the J end lost 3 bases, and 15 bases lay between the germline ends. CDR1 is SGHVS and CDR2 is FNYEAQ in the germline V gene. The CDR3 is 16 amino acids.

In this sample, this clonotype turned up many times. The chain joins TRBV4-1 to TRBJ1-1; TRBD1 matches at 7 bases. The CDR3 totals 15 residues. In germline, CDR1 is MGHRA, CDR2 YSYEKL. The V segment lost 4 bases and the J segment 2 bases; nucleotides outside the gene matches: 7. The CDR3 spells CASSRQGTANTEAFF. CDR3 DNA: TGCGCCAGCAGCCGGCAAGGGACAGCCAACACTGAAGCTTTCTTT.

This clonotype was counted a few times. This chain links TRBV6-4 with TRBJ2-1, with 12 bases matching TRBD1. Trimming at V came to 6 bases and at J to 8 bases, leaving 11 bases not matched to a gene. The CDR3 sequence is 16 residues long. Per germline, CDR1 MRHNA and CDR2 SNTAGT. DNA of the CDR3: TGTGCCAGCAGACGGGAAGGGACAGGGGGCTCGGATGAGCAGTTCTTC. It is translated as CASRREGTGGSDEQFF.

There are many counts of this clonotype. This rearrangement joins TRBV29-1 to TRBJ1-1; D not resolved. Between the trimmed V and J ends, which lost 4 bases and 6 bases, there was a span of 18 bases. The CDR3 is 14 residues long. Germline V gene lookup returns CDR1 SQVTM and CDR2 ANQGSEA. The CDR3 here is CSVVPGRVSAEAFF. The CDR3 nucleotides read TGCAGCGTTGTACCCGGGAGAGTTTCAGCTGAAGCTTTCTTT.

For this clonotype: Relative to the germline gene, one junction end is altered; a read error may explain this. The rearrangement links TRBV10-3 to TRBJ2-7; TRBD1 matches at 7 bases. Germline-derived CDR1 and CDR2 are ENHRY and SYGVKD. This CDR3 spans 16 amino acids. CDR3 DNA: TGTGCCAGCAGTTTAACCCTCGAGGGGGCCGGCTACGAGCAGTACTTC. Translation gives CASSLTLEGAGYEQYF.

This clonotype was detected ten times or more. This chain joins TRBV29-1 and TRBJ2-7; 9 bases align to TRBD1. Germline lookup yields CDR1 SQVTM and CDR2 ANQGSEA. Trimming at V came to 6 bases and at J to 6 bases, leaving 9 bases not matched to a gene. CDR3 size: 13 residues. CDR3 bases: TGCAGCGTCCCGGGACAGGGTGTAAGCGAGCAGTACTTC. It yields the protein CSVPGQGVSEQYF.

This clonotype showed up many times. The chain carries TRBV6-5 and TRBJ2-3; 9 bases are shared with TRBD2. The junction had 9 bases not matched to a gene; V was cut back by 4 bases and J by 10 bases. The CDR3 loop spans 14 amino acids. CDR1 and CDR2 from the germline V gene are MNHEY and SVGAGI. CDR3 DNA: TGTGCCAGCAGTTTGGCGGGAGGGGTGGACGCGCAGTATTTT. This encodes CASSLAGGVDAQYF.